One and the same sample provided the 18 T cell receptor beta chains below, sequenced in a study of blood T cell repertoires in COVID-19. Repertoires were generated with immunoSEQ multiplex PCR, while TCRdb's copy carries only in-frame clones and drops some. Of about 16,000 clones listed, roughly 91% are singletons. The sample taken for sequencing was peripheral blood. The receptors were gathered from a human donor in a cohort sampled during active COVID-19.

The CDR3 DNA follows: TGTGCCAGCGGCCCAACAGGGGGCAAAAGTCTGACCATATATTTT. Its protein product is CASGPTGGKSLTIYF. V and J are TRBV7-6 and TRBJ1-3; the match to TRBD1 covers 9 bases. The V segment lost 8 bases and the J segment 10 bases; nucleotides outside the gene matches: 15. CDR1 is SGHVS and CDR2 is FNYEAQ in the germline V gene. This CDR3 comprises 15 residues.

This sequence joins TRBV3-1 (or the pseudogene TRBV3-2) and TRBJ2-7, with 10 bases identical to TRBD1. After removal of 3 bases from V and 3 bases from J, the junction contained 2 bases not matched to a gene. From germline, CDR1 is LGHDT and CDR2 YNNKEL (reference sequence). This CDR3 is 14 amino acids long. CDR3 protein: CASSQDRGGYEQYF. As DNA, the CDR3 is TGTGCCAGCAGCCAGGACAGGGGGGGCTACGAGCAGTACTTC.

This clone was found once. As DNA, the CDR3 is TGTGCCAGCACGAGGGAAAACACCGGGGAGCTGTTTTTT. It codes for CASTRENTGELFF. This rearrangement joins TRBV2 to TRBJ2-2; D is perhaps TRBD2 (5 bases). The germline V gene has CDR1 SNHLY and CDR2 FYNNEI. The CDR3 runs 13 residues. V was clipped by 7 bases and J by 2 bases, with 8 bases between them.

The rearrangement links TRBV30 to TRBJ2-2; the D is unclear. In germline, CDR1 is GTSNPN, CDR2 SVGIG (reference sequence). The CDR3 contains 12 residues. Trimming stripped 4 bases from V and 2 bases from J, with 5 bases between. The CDR3 region has the DNA TGTGCCTGGACGGGTAACACCGGGGAGCTGTTTTTT. It specifies CAWTGNTGELFF.

This chain connects TRBV28 to TRBJ1-2, with TRBD1 matching 7 bases. Trimming removed 1 base from V and 8 bases from J; junction bases left unmatched: 7. From germline, CDR1 is MDHEN and CDR2 SYDVKM. CDR3 length equals 14 residues. DNA of the CDR3: TGTGCCAGCAGTTTATTTGCAGGGGGTTGGGGCTACACCTTC. Translating it yields CASSLFAGGWGYTF.

The chain links TRBV6-5 to TRBJ1-5; D possibly corresponds to TRBD1 (6 bases). The CDR3 has 15 residues. The V gene lost 6 bases and the J gene lost 2 bases, with 14 bases spanning the gap. Germline V CDR1 and CDR2: MNHEY, SVGAGI. The CDR3: CASSPSDSRNQPQHF. CDR3 nucleotide sequence: TGTGCCAGCAGCCCATCGGACAGCCGCAATCAGCCCCAGCATTTT.

The chain combines TRBV5-1 with TRBJ2-2; 9 positions match TRBD1. The CDR3 is made up of 17 amino acids. CDR1 and CDR2 from the germline V gene are SGHRS and YFSETQ. Losses at the gene ends were 4 bases for V and 3 bases for J; bases not matched to a gene: 10. Here the CDR3 reads CASSPIQGARYTGELFF. Written as DNA, the CDR3 is TGCGCCAGCAGCCCGATACAGGGGGCGCGGTACACCGGGGAGCTGTTTTTT.

The count of this clone is one. The V and J genes are TRBV28 and TRBJ1-2, with 9 bases aligning to TRBD1. Germline loops: CDR1 MDHEN, CDR2 SYDVKM. The V and J ends lost 7 bases and 8 bases, in that order; junction bases with no gene match: 11. This CDR3 is 14 amino acids long. CDR3 sequence reads: CASTVAGQGKGYTF. DNA of the CDR3: TGTGCCAGCACGGTGGCGGGACAGGGTAAAGGCTACACCTTC.

V usage is TRBV28 and J usage is TRBJ1-1; D not certain. CDR3 length equals 15 residues. V was clipped by 4 bases and J by 3 bases, with 15 bases between them. Germline V gene data show CDR1 as MDHEN and CDR2 as SYDVKM. The DNA of the CDR3 is TGTGCCAGCAGTTCCCACAGAAAGGTCTACACTGAAGCTTTCTTT. It is translated as CASSSHRKVYTEAFF.

This sequence joins TRBV19 and TRBJ1-1, with D possibly being TRBD1 (5 bases). The CDR3 runs to 14 residues. Germline V gives CDR1 LNHDA, CDR2 SQIVND (reference sequence). V was trimmed by 7 bases and J by 1 base, leaving 13 bases between them. The CDR3 loop reads CASTPTVENTEAFF. The CDR3 bases are TGTGCCAGTACCCCGACAGTAGAGAACACTGAAGCTTTCTTT.

This clone was observed a few times. The J gene is TRBJ2-7, the V gene TRBV7-9; tentatively, D is TRBD1 (5 bases). This CDR3 comprises 14 residues. Trimming stripped 5 bases from V and 2 bases from J, with 13 bases between. Germline V gene sequence: CDR1 SEHNR, CDR2 FQNEAQ (reference sequence). CDR3 residues: CASSPDNLAYEQYF. CDR3 coding DNA: TGTGCCAGCAGCCCGGACAACCTCGCCTACGAGCAGTACTTC.

This sequence joins TRBV3-1 (or the pseudogene TRBV3-2) and TRBJ1-1, with TRBD1 matching over 11 bases. Trimming cost V 5 bases and J 1 base; bases outside gene matches: 9. The CDR3 totals 17 residues. Looked up from germline, CDR1 is LGHDT and CDR2 is YNNKEL (reference sequence). In nucleotides, the CDR3 is TGTGCCAGCAGCGCGGGGGACAGGGGGAAAGGGAACACTGAAGCTTTCTTT. Protein sequence: CASSAGDRGKGNTEAFF.

This clone came up a few times. J is TRBJ1-1 and V is TRBV19; 9 positions agree with TRBD1. V trimming: 6 bases; J trimming: 6 bases; junction bases outside the gene matches: 5. In germline, CDR1 is LNHDA, CDR2 SQIVND (reference sequence). The CDR3 sequence is 13 residues long. CDR3 protein: CASSRTGDAEAFF. For the CDR3, the DNA is TGTGCCAGTAGCCGGACAGGGGACGCTGAAGCTTTCTTT.

This rearrangement joins TRBV27 to TRBJ1-2; D call uncertain. CDR3 length: 15 amino acids. Germline loops: CDR1 MNHEY, CDR2 SMNVEV (reference sequence). With 2 bases removed from V and 4 bases from J, the gap between germline ends came to 14 bases. The CDR3 region has the DNA TGTGCCAGCAGTTTAGGGTTCGGGGTGCGCTATGGCTACACCTTC. Protein: CASSLGFGVRYGYTF.

This sequence joins TRBV9 and TRBJ2-5, with 10 bases identical to TRBD2. The germline V gene has CDR1 SGDLS and CDR2 YYNGEE. Trimming removed 0 bases from V and 4 bases from J; junction bases left unmatched: 6. This CDR3 is built from 16 residues. CDR3 sequence: CASSVALAGVGETQYF. Here the CDR3 DNA reads TGTGCCAGCAGCGTAGCTCTAGCGGGAGTAGGAGAGACCCAGTACTTC.

The table lists this clone with a few counts. This rearrangement joins TRBV11-2 to TRBJ2-2, with 10 bases that match TRBD1. After removal of 5 bases from V and 8 bases from J, the junction contained 8 bases not matched to a gene. The germline CDR1 and CDR2 sequences are SGHAT and FQNNGV. The CDR3 spans 15 residues. The chain's CDR3 is CASSPRDRGAGELFF. The CDR3 nucleotides are TGTGCCAGCAGCCCTCGGGACAGGGGAGCTGGGGAGCTGTTTTTT.

The chain couples TRBV27 to TRBJ2-1; a weak D match, TRBD2 (6 bases). CDR3 length: 14 residues. CDR1 is MNHEY, CDR2 SMNVEV, per germline (reference sequence). The ends were cut back, 6 bases at V and 4 bases at J, with 13 bases in the middle. This chain's CDR3 is CASRVAVRYNEQFF. Here the CDR3 DNA reads TGTGCCAGCAGGGTAGCGGTTAGGTACAATGAGCAGTTCTTC.

The chain has TRBV9 and TRBJ2-1; 9 nucleotides align to TRBD2. V lost 6 bases, J lost 15 bases, and 19 bases stayed unmatched. Germline-derived CDR1 and CDR2 are SGDLS and YYNGEE. The CDR3 totals 15 residues. The CDR3 region has the DNA TGTGCCAGCACGACTAGCGGACGTAGAGATGAGCTCCGGTTCTTC. It specifies CASTTSGRRDELRFF.